One T cell receptor beta chain is described in this entry. Its specificity is unknown. Germline V gene sequence: CDR1 SGHDT, CDR2 YYEEEE. The CDR3 contains 15 residues. Losses at the gene ends were 4 bases for V and 1 base for J; bases not matched to a gene: 2. Sequencing used immunoSEQ multiplex PCR; TCRdb keeps in-frame clones, though not all of them. The sample lists over 2,000 clones, 55% to 70% seen once, with approximately 12% in the top ten. This specimen comes from a study of T cells in tumors after PD-1 blockade. In the study overall: Excluded were patients with checkpoint blockade, immunosuppressants, or radiotherapy or other anti-cancer therapy within 4 weeks. Some patients also took daily vismodegib 150 mg during anti-PD-1 treatment.

Study-wide points: After therapy, most expanded exhausted CD8+ clones were absent pre-treatment, suggesting clonal replacement.

Tumor biopsies came from the same primary tumor site before and after PD-1 blockade. This specimen consisted of tumor tissue, obtained after anti-PD-1 treatment. This clonotype originated in a human donor with basal cell carcinoma. The gene calls are TRBV5-6 and TRBJ2-3; 11 nucleotides match TRBD2. CDR3 DNA: TGTGCCAGCAGCCCGGGACTAGCGGGCACAGATACGCAGTATTTT. Protein sequence: CASSPGLAGTDTQYF.